This TCR beta chain was identified in a study of cytomegalovirus exposure and HLA in healthy donors. As for the study in general: Caucasian-associated ancestry cluster membership applied to about four fifths of a few hundred genotyped donors. Study-level findings and limits: Trimming of TCR beta V- and J-genes showed a link, identified in a later analysis, to a missense DCLRE1C variant. In a later analysis, the majority of CMV-associated beta chains seemingly showed HLA restriction.

There are 16 residues in the CDR3. Germline loops: CDR1 SGHTA, CDR2 FQGNSA. The V gene end was trimmed by 1 base and the J gene end by 7 bases; junction bases not matched to a gene: 5. A note on this clone: As yet, its antigen is unknown.

With 60 Vbeta and 13 Jbeta primers, the PCR was carried out. Here immunoSEQ multiplex PCR was the method, and the copy in TCRdb shows in-frame clones only, minus some. This sample has about 160,000 clones; roughly 78% occur once, and the top ten carry 1%. Donors sampled were nominally healthy, though unrecorded immune exposures were likely. The rearrangement links TRBV7-2 to TRBJ1-6, with 9 bases identical to TRBD1. Source material: PBMCs. The clonotype comes from a woman in her forties or fifties in good health and CMV-seropositive. CDR3 coding DNA: TGTGCCAGCAGCTTAGGGGGGGACAGGGTAAATTCACCCCTCCACTTT. It is translated as CASSLGGDRVNSPLHF.